This T cell receptor (beta chain) was observed in a study of shared clonotypes between healthy human individuals. Background on the study: The donors, two women and three men, were aged 18 to 49. Overall study findings and caveats: Enrolling few donors narrowed the genetic and exposure-history diversity that was represented.

Profiled with immunoSEQ multiplex PCR; TCRdb holds only in-frame clones, not every one. The data show about 110,000 clones, with less than 80% seen just once and approximately 24% held by the top ten. About this clone itself: Its target is unknown.

The CDR3 is made up of 12 amino acids. Trimming cost V 5 bases and J 4 bases, with 6 bases left between them. Germline CDR1 is MDHEN and CDR2 is SYDVKM. Combining CD45RO+ cells with CCR7-negative CD45RA+ TemRA cells gave CD8 memory. This chain uses TRBV28 with TRBJ2-1; no reliable D call. The clonotype was recovered from a woman aged 25 to 39 in good health. The sample was memory CD8+ T cells sorted from blood. Subset of the sample: CD45RO+ cells pooled with CCR7-negative TemRA cells. CDR3 residues: CASSVPYNEQFF. CDR3 bases: TGTGCCAGCAGTGTTCCGTACAATGAGCAGTTCTTC.